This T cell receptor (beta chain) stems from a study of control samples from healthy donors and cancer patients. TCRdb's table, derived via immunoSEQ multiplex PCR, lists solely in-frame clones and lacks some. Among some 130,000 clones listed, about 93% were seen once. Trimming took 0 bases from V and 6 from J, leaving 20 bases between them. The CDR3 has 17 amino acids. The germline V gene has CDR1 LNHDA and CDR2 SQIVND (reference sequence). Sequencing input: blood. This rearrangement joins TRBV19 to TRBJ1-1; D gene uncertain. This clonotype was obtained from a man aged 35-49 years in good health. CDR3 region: CASSIDSSVVRSPEAFF. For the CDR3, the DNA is TGTGCCAGTAGTATAGATTCTTCGGTCGTTCGGAGCCCTGAAGCTTTCTTT.